The clone carrying this T cell receptor (beta chain) was seen once. The antigen is not known. The assay was immunoSEQ multiplex PCR, and TCRdb's table has in-frame clones only and misses some. The sample has approximately 74,000 clones, 90% to 95% seen once; the top ten hold roughly 0.27%. V lost 3 bases, J lost 0 bases, and 11 bases lay in between. This CDR3 contains 15 residues. Looked up from germline, CDR1 is MNHEY and CDR2 is SVGAGI. The sample is drawn from a study of OX40 agonist ivuxolimab in advanced cancers. At the level of the study: Ivuxolimab, an agonistic anti-OX40 (CD134) antibody, was given to patients. Those enrolled were less than 85% male, with a mean age of roughly 62 years and ages from roughly 23 to 79. Study-wide results and caveats: Expanded clones were, on average, more numerous in CD8+ T cells than in CD4+.

The source material was CD4+ or CD8+ T cells sorted from blood, sampled in a trial of the OX40 agonist ivuxolimab. The sequence was collected from an adult with an advanced solid tumor such as melanoma, head and neck, liver or kidney cancer. The chain carries TRBV6-5 and TRBJ1-1; no firm D call. In DNA form, the CDR3 reads TGTGCCAGCAGTTATGGACGGAACTTGAACACTGAAGCTTTCTTT. Translation: CASSYGRNLNTEAFF.